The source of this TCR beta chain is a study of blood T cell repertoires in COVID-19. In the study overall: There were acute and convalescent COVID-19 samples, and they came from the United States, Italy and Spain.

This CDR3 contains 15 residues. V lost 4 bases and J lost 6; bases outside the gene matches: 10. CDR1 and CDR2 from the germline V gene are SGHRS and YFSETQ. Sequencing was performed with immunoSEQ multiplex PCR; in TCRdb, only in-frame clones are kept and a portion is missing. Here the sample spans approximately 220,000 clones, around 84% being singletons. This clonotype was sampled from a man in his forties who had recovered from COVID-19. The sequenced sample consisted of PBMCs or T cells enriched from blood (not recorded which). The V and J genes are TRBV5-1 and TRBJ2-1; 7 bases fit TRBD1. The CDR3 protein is CASSLGQAAVNEQFF. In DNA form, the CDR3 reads TGCGCCAGCAGCCTAGGACAGGCGGCGGTCAATGAGCAGTTCTTC.